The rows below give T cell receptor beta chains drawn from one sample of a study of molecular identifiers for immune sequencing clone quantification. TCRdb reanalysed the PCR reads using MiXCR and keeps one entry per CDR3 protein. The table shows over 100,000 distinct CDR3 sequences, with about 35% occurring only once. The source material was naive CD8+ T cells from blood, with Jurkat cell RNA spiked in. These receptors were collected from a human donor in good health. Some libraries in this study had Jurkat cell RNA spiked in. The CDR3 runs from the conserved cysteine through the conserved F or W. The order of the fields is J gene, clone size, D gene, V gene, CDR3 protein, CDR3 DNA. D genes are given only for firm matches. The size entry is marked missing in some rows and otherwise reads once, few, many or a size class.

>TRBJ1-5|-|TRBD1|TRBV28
CASGTGGNQPQHF
TGCGCCAGCGGGACAGGTGGCAATCAGCCCCAGCATTTT
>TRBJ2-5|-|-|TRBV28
CASSKQETQYF
TGTGCCAGCAGCAAACAAGAGACCCAGTACTTC
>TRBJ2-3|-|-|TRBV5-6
CASSLGLLTDTQYF
TGTGCCAGCAGCTTGGGGCTCCTCACAGATACGCAGTATTTT
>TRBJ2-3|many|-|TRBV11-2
CASSLGGVASTDTQYF
TGTGCCAGCAGCTTAGGTGGGGTCGCGAGCACAGATACGCAGTATTTT
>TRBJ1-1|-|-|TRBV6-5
CASSYSTGSTEAFF
TGTGCCAGCAGTTACTCAACAGGGAGCACTGAAGCTTTCTTT
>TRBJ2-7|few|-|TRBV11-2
CASTVTGDYEQYF
TGTGCCAGCACCGTGACAGGCGACTACGAGCAGTACTTC
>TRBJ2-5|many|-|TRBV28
CATDGPYQETQYF
TGTGCCACCGACGGGCCCTACCAAGAGACCCAGTACTTC
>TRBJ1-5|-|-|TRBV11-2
CASGIRATEQPQHF
TGTGCCAGTGGTATCCGGGCCACAGAACAGCCCCAGCATTTT
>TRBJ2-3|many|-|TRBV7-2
CASSLVGGGSDTQYF
TGTGCCAGCAGCTTAGTAGGAGGGGGGTCAGATACGCAGTATTTT
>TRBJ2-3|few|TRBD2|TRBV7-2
CASSIHPLAGGTDTQYF
TGTGCCAGCAGCATACATCCATTAGCGGGAGGGACAGATACGCAGTATTTT
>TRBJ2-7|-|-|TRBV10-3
CAISEPQGIHEQYF
TGTGCCATCAGTGAACCGCAGGGGATCCACGAGCAGTACTTC
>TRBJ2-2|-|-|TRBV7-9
CASSTSLVGTGELFF
TGTGCCAGCAGCACCTCCCTTGTGGGAACCGGGGAGCTGTTTTTT
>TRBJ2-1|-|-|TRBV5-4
CASSLRLEVEQFF
TGTGCCAGCAGCTTGCGGTTGGAAGTCGAGCAGTTCTTC
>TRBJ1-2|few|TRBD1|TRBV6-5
CASSTGQAAGYGYTF
TGTGCCAGCAGTACGGGACAGGCGGCGGGCTATGGCTACACCTTC
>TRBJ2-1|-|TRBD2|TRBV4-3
CASSQRESRQYEQFF
TGCGCCAGCAGCCAGCGGGAGAGCCGACAGTATGAGCAGTTCTTC
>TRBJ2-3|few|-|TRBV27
CASSLMDTQYF
TGTGCCAGCAGTTTAATGGATACGCAGTATTTT
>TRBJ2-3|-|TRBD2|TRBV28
CASSFGGSWNPITDTQYF
TGTGCCAGCAGTTTCGGGGGGTCATGGAACCCTATCACAGATACGCAGTATTTT
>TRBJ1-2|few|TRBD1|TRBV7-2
CASSPDTGANYGYTF
TGTGCCAGCAGCCCCGACACAGGGGCTAACTATGGCTACACCTTC
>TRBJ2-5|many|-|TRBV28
CASRLNPMETQYF
TGTGCCAGCAGACTGAACCCTATGGAGACCCAGTACTTC
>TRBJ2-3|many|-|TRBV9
CASSESDTQYF
TGTGCCAGCAGCGAATCCGATACGCAGTATTTT
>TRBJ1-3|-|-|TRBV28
CARPDARASSLDTLNLSGNTIYF
TGTGCCAGACCCGACGCGCGGGCGTCGAGCCTGGACACCTTAAACCTCTCTGGAAACACCATATATTTT
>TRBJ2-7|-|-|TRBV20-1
CSARDRPSYEQYF
TGCAGTGCTAGGGACAGACCCTCCTACGAGCAGTACTTC
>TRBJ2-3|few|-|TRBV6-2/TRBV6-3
CASSYAPSRFTDTQYF
TGTGCCAGCAGTTACGCCCCGTCGCGGTTCACAGATACGCAGTATTTT
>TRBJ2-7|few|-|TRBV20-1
CSASPRTDYEQYF
TGCAGTGCTAGCCCACGGACAGACTACGAGCAGTACTTC
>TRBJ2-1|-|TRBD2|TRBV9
CGSSPSGNSYNEQFF
TGTGGCAGCAGTCCAAGCGGGAACTCCTACAATGAGCAGTTCTTC
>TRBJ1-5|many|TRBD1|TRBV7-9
CASSSRTDRDSNQPQHF
TGTGCCAGCAGCTCCCGAACGGACAGGGATAGCAATCAGCCCCAGCATTTT
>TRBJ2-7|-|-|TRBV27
CASSFWQGLSYEQYF
TGTGCCAGCAGTTTTTGGCAGGGTCTGTCCTACGAGCAGTACTTC
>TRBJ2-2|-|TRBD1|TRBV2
CASRGTGYTGELFF
TGTGCCAGCCGCGGGACAGGTTACACCGGGGAGCTGTTTTTT
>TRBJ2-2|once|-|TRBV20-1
CSARARRVGYTGELFF
TGCAGTGCTAGAGCCCGACGGGTGGGGTACACCGGGGAGCTGTTTTTT
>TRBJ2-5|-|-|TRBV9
CASSVDIQGRAQETQHF
TGTGCCAGCAGCGTAGATATTCAAGGCAGGGCACAAGAGACCCAGCACTTC
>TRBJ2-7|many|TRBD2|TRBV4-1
CASSRLPGREYEQYF
TGCGCCAGCAGCCGTCTTCCCGGGAGGGAGTACGAGCAGTACTTC
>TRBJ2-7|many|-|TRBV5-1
CASSLATGHEQYF
TGCGCCAGCAGCTTGGCTACGGGCCACGAGCAGTACTTC
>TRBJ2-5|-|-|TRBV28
CASCLGLEPQYF
TGTGCCAGCTGTTTAGGGTTGGAGCCCCAGTACTTC
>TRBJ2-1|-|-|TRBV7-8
CASSFSTSYNEQFF
TGTGCCAGCAGCTTCTCGACTAGTTACAATGAGCAGTTCTTC
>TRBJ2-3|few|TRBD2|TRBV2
CACNPSGGKADTQYF
TGTGCCTGCAATCCTAGCGGGGGGAAGGCAGATACGCAGTATTTT
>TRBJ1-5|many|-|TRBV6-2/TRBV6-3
CASRPDGVNQPQHF
TGTGCCAGCAGACCCGACGGGGTCAATCAGCCCCAGCATTTT
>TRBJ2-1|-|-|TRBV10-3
CAIFGSPSSYNEQFF
TGTGCCATCTTTGGGTCGCCCAGCTCCTACAATGAGCAGTTCTTC
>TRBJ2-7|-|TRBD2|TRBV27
CASSLIAGGAYEQYF
TGTGCCAGCAGTTTAATAGCGGGAGGGGCCTACGAGCAGTACTTC
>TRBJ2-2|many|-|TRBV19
CASSIAAGELFF
TGTGCCAGTAGTATTGCAGCCGGGGAGCTGTTTTTT
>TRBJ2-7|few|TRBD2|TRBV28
CASSLLAPLAGGSYEQYF
TGTGCCAGCAGTTTATTGGCCCCCCTAGCGGGAGGATCCTACGAGCAGTACTTC
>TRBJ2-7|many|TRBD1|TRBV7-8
CASSSWTGPGQQYF
TGTGCCAGCAGCTCCTGGACAGGCCCCGGCCAGCAGTACTTC
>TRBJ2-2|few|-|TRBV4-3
CASSQEPAAKTGELFF
TGCGCCAGCAGCCAAGAGCCAGCGGCGAAAACCGGGGAGCTGTTTTTT
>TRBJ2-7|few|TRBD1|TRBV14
CASSVRDRSYEQYF
TGTGCCAGCAGCGTCCGGGACAGGTCCTACGAGCAGTACTTC
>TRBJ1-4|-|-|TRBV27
CASRFREKLFF
TGTGCCAGCAGGTTCAGGGAAAAACTGTTTTTT
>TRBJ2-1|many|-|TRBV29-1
CSVAGDNEQFF
TGCAGCGTTGCAGGGGACAATGAGCAGTTCTTC
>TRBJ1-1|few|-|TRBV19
CASTPKQEGDTEAFF
TGTGCCAGTACCCCTAAGCAGGAGGGGGACACTGAAGCTTTCTTT
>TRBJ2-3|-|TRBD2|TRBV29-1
CSVGSGRSGDTQYF
TGCAGCGTTGGTAGCGGGAGGTCCGGAGATACGCAGTATTTT
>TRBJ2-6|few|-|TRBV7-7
CASSKTQYGANVLTF
TGTGCCAGCAGCAAGACCCAATATGGGGCCAACGTCCTGACTTTC